This section outlines one T cell receptor beta chain sequence together with its context. From germline, CDR1 is MNHEY and CDR2 SMNVEV (reference sequence). J lost 7 bases, V lost 0 bases, and 6 bases had no gene match. The CDR3 totals 16 residues. Data came from immunoSEQ multiplex PCR; TCRdb stores just in-frame clones and leaves some out. Seen here are 110,000 or so clones, approximately 94% observed once, and the top ten hold around 4.1%. Pre-surgery treatment included at least one anti-epileptic drug. The data stem from a study of brain T cells in children with intractable seizures. The input for sequencing was peripheral blood, taken at surgery. The chain couples TRBV27 to TRBJ2-7; 13 bases map to TRBD2. The origin of this receptor is a boy under two years old with hemimegalencephaly and intractable seizures. CDR3 region: CASSLSLAGGQREQYF. As DNA, the CDR3 is TGTGCCAGCAGTTTATCACTAGCGGGAGGGCAGCGGGAGCAGTACTTC.